This TCR beta chain was sequenced for a study of human CD4 T cells and Enterobacteriaceae. Study results and caveats: Only same-donor CFSE-low culture sequences were used to infer reactivity.

All CD4+ cells other than CD45RA+CCR7+CD95- naive cells were sorted as memory, over 98% pure. Swiss blood donation centers supplied the healthy donor blood. CD4+ T cells and monocytes were enriched with CD4 and CD14 microbeads. On this clone: Its antigen remains unknown.

Measured with immunoSEQ multiplex PCR; TCRdb has only the in-frame clones, and not every one. The data contain about 29,000 clones, roughly 80% of them singletons. Germline V gives CDR1 MNHNS, CDR2 SASEGT. The CDR3 has 15 amino acids. Between the trimmed V and J ends, which lost 9 bases and 0 bases, there was a span of 16 bases. The chain uses TRBV6-1 and TRBJ2-3; a weak D match, TRBD2 (6 bases). The TCR originated in a human donor in good health. Material: memory CD4+ T cells from blood. CDR3 residues: CASLDGGRSTDTQYF. The CDR3 DNA sequence: TGTGCCAGTTTAGACGGAGGGAGAAGCACAGATACGCAGTATTTT.